These 13 T cell receptor beta chains were all obtained from the same sample, sequenced in a study of blood T cell repertoires in COVID-19 (dated by TCRdb to the early 2020s). Receptor libraries were prepared by the immunoSEQ multiplex PCR assay. Sourced from immuneACCESS, this table was stored by TCRdb with only in-frame sequences that have V and J called. A share of the clones is absent; for the studies checked, an unresolved V gene accounts for under half, and the remainder has no known explanation. A total of 250,000 to 300,000 clones appear in this sample, around 87% of them only once. The biggest ten clones account for roughly 1.6% of the sample. The source material was peripheral blood. These receptors were obtained from a woman aged 40-49 years who had recovered from COVID-19.

The V and J genes are TRBV7-8 and TRBJ1-2; D call uncertain. Germline V gives CDR1 SGHVS, CDR2 FQNEAQ. V shed 4 bases and J shed 5 bases, with 8 bases lying between them. CDR3 length: 12 amino acids. The CDR3 reads CASSSHLYGYTF. The CDR3 DNA follows: TGTGCCAGCAGCTCCCACCTATATGGCTACACCTTC.

The chain combines TRBV7-9 with TRBJ2-1; the match to TRBD1 covers 8 bases. The CDR3 consists of 16 residues. CDR1 is SEHNR, CDR2 FQNEAQ, per germline (reference sequence). V was pared by 4 bases and J by 7 bases, with 12 bases of the junction left unmatched. CDR3 protein: CASSWPPGTGPNEQFF. In DNA, the CDR3 is TGTGCCAGCAGCTGGCCGCCCGGGACAGGCCCTAATGAGCAGTTCTTC.

CDR3 residues: CASSPRAGGNTIYF. The CDR3 DNA follows: TGTGCCAGCAGCCCCCGGGCAGGGGGAAACACCATATATTTT. J is TRBJ1-3 and V is TRBV7-2, with D maybe TRBD1 (5 bases). CDR3 length: 14 residues. Germline-derived CDR1 and CDR2 are SGHTA and FQGNSA. Trimming removed 5 bases from V and 4 bases from J, with 12 bases in between.

The rearrangement joins TRBV5-1 to TRBJ1-4, with TRBD1 as a possible D gene (5 bases). V shed 2 bases and J shed 7 bases, with 18 bases lying between them. The CDR3 contains 16 residues. Germline values: CDR1 SGHRS, CDR2 YFSETQ. For the CDR3, the DNA is TGCGCCAGCAGCTTAGGGCATTTAGGGGATAGTGAAAAACTGTTTTTT. This translates into CASSLGHLGDSEKLFF.

The chain couples TRBV6-2 or TRBV6-3 to TRBJ2-1, with TRBD2 matching over 9 bases. Germline V gene data show CDR1 as MNHEY and CDR2 as SVGEGT. Germline trimming cut 0 bases from V and 4 bases from J; bases unmatched to any gene: 4. The CDR3 runs 16 residues. The CDR3 is CASSYSGGGGYNEQFF. The CDR3 coding sequence is TGTGCCAGCAGTTACTCAGGCGGGGGGGGTTACAATGAGCAGTTCTTC.

The V gene is TRBV9, the J gene TRBJ1-2; possible D gene TRBD1, 5 bases. This CDR3 spans 15 amino acids. V was trimmed by 4 bases and J by 1 base, leaving 14 bases between them. Germline CDR1 SGDLS, CDR2 YYNGEE. The chain's CDR3 is CASSPLSTDNYGYTF. DNA for the CDR3: TGTGCCAGCAGCCCACTATCGACAGATAACTATGGCTACACCTTC.

This chain joins TRBV5-4 and TRBJ2-2, with 15 bases that match TRBD2. CDR1 is SGHNT, CDR2 YYREEE, per germline (reference sequence). The junction had 3 bases not matched to a gene; V was cut back by 0 bases and J by 3 bases. The CDR3 has 18 residues. CDR3 residues: CASSLGTSGGVYTGELFF. In DNA form, the CDR3 reads TGTGCCAGCAGCTTGGGGACTAGCGGGGGGGTCTACACCGGGGAGCTGTTTTTT.

This chain connects TRBV5-1 to TRBJ2-7; the match to TRBD1 covers 8 bases. V lost 8 bases and J lost 3; bases outside the gene matches: 7. From germline, CDR1 is SGHRS and CDR2 YFSETQ. The CDR3 runs to 13 residues. In DNA form, the CDR3 reads TGCGCCAGGGACCGGGACAGGTTCTACGAGCAGTACTTC. This sequence encodes CARDRDRFYEQYF.

The chain uses TRBV19 and TRBJ1-2, with TRBD1 as a possible D gene (5 bases). This CDR3 contains 14 residues. CDR1 and CDR2 (germline): LNHDA, SQIVND (reference sequence). The V end lost 5 bases, the J end lost 4 bases, and 14 bases lay between the germline ends. The CDR3 protein is CASSVGQGSYGYTF. CDR3 DNA: TGTGCCAGTAGTGTGGGGCAGGGTAGCTATGGCTACACCTTC.

The genes are TRBV6-5 and TRBJ2-7; 7 positions match TRBD1. The germline gives CDR1 MNHEY, CDR2 SVGAGI. The CDR3 has 13 residues. With 6 bases clipped from V and 5 bases from J, the junction kept 7 bases outside the gene matches. CDR3 DNA sequence: TGTGCCAGCAGGAACACAGGGGCCCACGAGCAGTACTTC. Translation: CASRNTGAHEQYF.

The CDR3 region is CASSPQRGSSYEQYF. The CDR3 DNA reads as TGTGCCAGCAGCCCCCAAAGGGGGAGCTCCTACGAGCAGTACTTC. The chain has TRBV4-2 and TRBJ2-7, with a possible D match to TRBD1 (6 bases). Trimming cost V 4 bases and J 0 bases, with 13 bases left between them. The CDR3 loop spans 15 amino acids. CDR1 is LGHNA, CDR2 YNFKEQ, per germline.

The J gene is TRBJ2-1, the V gene TRBV7-9; D is perhaps TRBD1 (5 bases). Germline assignment: CDR1 SEHNR and CDR2 FQNEAQ (reference sequence). V lost 2 bases and J 10 bases, leaving 15 bases between the germline ends. The CDR3 covers 14 residues. CDR3 sequence reads: CASSLTQGVDEQFF. CDR3 bases: TGTGCCAGCAGCTTAACTCAAGGGGTGGACGAGCAGTTCTTC.

The J gene is TRBJ2-1, the V gene TRBV5-4, with 14 positions matching TRBD2. The germline gives CDR1 SGHNT, CDR2 YYREEE (reference sequence). CDR3 length: 17 amino acids. V trimming: 4 bases; J trimming: 0 bases; junction bases outside the gene matches: 3. CDR3 loop: CASSPGLAGVSYNEQFF. The CDR3 coding sequence is TGTGCCAGCAGCCCGGGACTAGCGGGGGTCTCCTACAATGAGCAGTTCTTC.